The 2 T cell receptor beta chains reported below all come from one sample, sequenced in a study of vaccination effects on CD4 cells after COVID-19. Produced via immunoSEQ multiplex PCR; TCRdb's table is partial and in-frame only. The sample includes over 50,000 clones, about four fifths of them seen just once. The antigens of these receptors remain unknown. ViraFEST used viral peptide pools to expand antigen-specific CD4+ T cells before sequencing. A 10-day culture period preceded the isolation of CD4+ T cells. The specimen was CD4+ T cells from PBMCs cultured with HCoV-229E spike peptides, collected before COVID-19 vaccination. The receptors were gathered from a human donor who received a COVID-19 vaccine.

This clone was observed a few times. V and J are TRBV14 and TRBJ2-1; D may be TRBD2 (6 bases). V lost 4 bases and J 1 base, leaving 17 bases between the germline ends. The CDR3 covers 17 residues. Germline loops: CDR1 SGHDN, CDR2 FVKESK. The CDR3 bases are TGTGCCAGCAGCCCGAAGCCCCTTAGCGGATCCTACAATGAGCAGTTCTTC. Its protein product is CASSPKPLSGSYNEQFF.

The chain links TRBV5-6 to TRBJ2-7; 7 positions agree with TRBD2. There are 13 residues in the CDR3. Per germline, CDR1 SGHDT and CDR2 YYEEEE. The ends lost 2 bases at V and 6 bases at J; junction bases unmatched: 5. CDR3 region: CASSFSREGEQYV. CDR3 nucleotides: TGTGCCAGCAGCTTTAGCAGGGAGGGCGAGCAGTACGTC.